This is a list of T cell receptor beta chains from one sample in a study of blood T cell repertoires in COVID-19. Sequencing used immunoSEQ multiplex PCR; TCRdb keeps in-frame clones, though not all of them. The sample includes 150,000 to 180,000 clones, approximately 85% of them seen just once. Sequenced: peripheral blood. Every receptor here comes from a man between 60 and 70 years old with COVID-19, enrolled during active disease. CDR3s include the opening cysteine and the closing phenylalanine or tryptophan. D genes are given only for firm matches. Some rows have no size entry. The others give once, few or many, or a class for an expanded clone.

V	length	D	size	J	CDR3	DNA
TRBV11-2	11	-	-	TRBJ2-5	CASSSRETQYF	TGTGCCAGCAGCAGCCGGGAGACCCAGTACTTC
TRBV6-5	15	-	-	TRBJ2-1	CASSYSALSFDEQFF	TGTGCCAGCAGTTACTCCGCGCTTTCCTTCGATGAGCAGTTCTTC
TRBV21-1	17	-	-	TRBJ2-7	CASSKPPPGQACYEQYF	TGTGCCAGCAGCAAACCTCCTCCGGGACAGGCTTGCTACGAGCAGTACTTC
TRBV2	17	TRBD1	-	TRBJ1-6	CASSEHSGTVYNSPLHF	TGTGCCAGCAGTGAACACTCCGGGACAGTCTATAATTCACCCCTCCACTTT
TRBV2	15	TRBD1	-	TRBJ2-3	CASQSRTGWTDTQYF	TGTGCCAGTCAGAGTAGGACAGGGTGGACAGATACGCAGTATTTT
TRBV5-1	19	TRBD1	-	TRBJ2-4	CASSRAGPSGQGRENIQYF	TGCGCCAGCAGCCGGGCGGGACCCTCGGGACAGGGCAGGGAAAACATTCAGTACTTC
TRBV7-9	16	TRBD1	-	TRBJ1-2	CASSLGGTGTNYGYTF	TGTGCCAGCAGCTTGGGGGGGACAGGGACTAACTATGGCTACACCTTC
TRBV15	13	TRBD2	-	TRBJ2-7	CATSSTTSGGQYF	TGTGCCACCAGCTCGACCACCTCGGGGGGGCAGTACTTC
TRBV7-9	15	TRBD2	few	TRBJ2-1	CASSLPLAGNNEQFF	TGTGCCAGCAGCTTACCCCTAGCGGGAAACAATGAGCAGTTCTTC
TRBV24-1	18	TRBD2	few	TRBJ2-2	CATSDPGTSGGYTGELFF	TGTGCCACCAGTGATCCCGGGACTAGCGGGGGGTACACCGGGGAGCTGTTTTTT
TRBV6-5	13	-	-	TRBJ2-7	CASSLGHLYEQYF	TGTGCCAGCAGCCTGGGACACCTCTACGAGCAGTACTTC
TRBV18	14	-	-	TRBJ2-5	CASSPSLFAETQYF	TGTGCCAGCTCCCCCTCTCTGTTTGCGGAGACCCAGTACTTC
TRBV19	13	-	-	TRBJ1-1	CASSSGQYTEAFF	TGTGCCAGTAGTAGCGGACAGTACACTGAAGCTTTCTTT
TRBV10-2	13	-	-	TRBJ1-6	CASSEQEGSPLHF	TGCGCCAGCAGTGAACAGGAGGGTTCACCCCTCCACTTT
TRBV7-8	16	-	-	TRBJ2-7	CASSFGSEGAPYEQYF	TGTGCCAGCAGCTTCGGGTCGGAGGGGGCCCCTTACGAGCAGTACTTC
TRBV3-1/TRBV3-2	18	TRBD1	-	TRBJ2-2	CASSTRTGEGGLTGELFF	TGTGCCAGCAGCACCCGGACAGGGGAAGGGGGGTTGACCGGGGAGCTGTTTTTT
TRBV5-1	17	TRBD2	-	TRBJ2-1	CASSPKLAGGNPNEQFF	TGCGCCAGCAGCCCAAAATTAGCGGGGGGAAACCCCAATGAGCAGTTCTTC
TRBV19	15	-	-	TRBJ2-3	CASSPTSTSTDTQYF	TGTGCCAGTAGTCCTACTAGTACTAGCACAGATACGCAGTATTTT
TRBV4-3	13	-	-	TRBJ1-1	CASSLQGRSEAFF	TGCGCCAGCAGCCTTCAGGGCAGGTCTGAAGCTTTCTTT
TRBV25-1	14	TRBD1	-	TRBJ1-4	CASSETGPNEKLFF	TGTGCCAGCAGTGAGACAGGGCCTAATGAAAAACTGTTTTTT
TRBV6-4	13	-	-	TRBJ1-1	CASSVMEGTEAFF	TGTGCCAGCAGTGTTATGGAGGGGACTGAAGCTTTCTTT
TRBV10-3	15	TRBD1	-	TRBJ1-1	CAIRDTGTGPTEAFF	TGTGCCATCAGAGATACCGGGACAGGGCCCACTGAAGCTTTCTTT
TRBV5-6	16	TRBD2	-	TRBJ2-1	CAQKEREGPSNNEQFF	TGTGCCCAGAAGGAGCGGGAGGGACCCTCGAACAATGAGCAGTTCTTC
TRBV7-9	17	TRBD1	-	TRBJ1-3	CASSDLGRGFSGNTIYF	TGTGCCAGCAGCGACCTCGGCAGGGGGTTCTCTGGAAACACCATATATTTT
TRBV18	16	-	-	TRBJ1-1	CASSPSTGIMNTEAFF	TGTGCCAGCTCACCATCGACGGGGATTATGAACACTGAAGCTTTCTTT
TRBV5-1	14	TRBD1	-	TRBJ2-7	CASSTTGGSYEQYF	TGCGCCAGCAGCACTACAGGGGGTTCCTACGAGCAGTACTTC
TRBV5-4	15	TRBD1	few	TRBJ1-6	CASSLKQGVNSPLHF	TGTGCCAGCAGCTTGAAACAGGGGGTTAATTCACCCCTCCACTTT
TRBV12-3/TRBV12-4	12	-	once	TRBJ1-2	CASSLGVYGYTF	TGTGCCAGCAGTTTAGGAGTCTACGGCTACACCTTC
TRBV25-1	16	TRBD1	-	TRBJ1-4	CASSLSRQGINEKLFF	TGTGCCAGCAGCCTAAGTCGACAGGGAATTAATGAAAAACTGTTTTTT
TRBV29-1	16	-	-	TRBJ2-7	CSVEDRYARNSYEQYF	TGCAGCGTTGAAGATCGATACGCCAGGAACTCCTACGAGCAGTACTTC
TRBV4-1	16	-	once	TRBJ1-5	CASSQEGAYGNQPQHF	TGCGCCAGCAGCCAAGAGGGGGCGTATGGCAATCAGCCCCAGCATTTT
TRBV3-1/TRBV3-2	15	TRBD2	-	TRBJ2-3	CASSQRLAGTDTQYF	TGTGCCAGCAGCCAGAGACTAGCGGGGACAGATACGCAGTATTTT
TRBV4-1	16	-	-	TRBJ2-5	CASSQAPIGDFETQYF	TGCGCCAGCAGCCAAGCGCCTATAGGGGATTTTGAGACCCAGTACTTC
TRBV6-6	16	TRBD2	-	TRBJ2-7	CASSRTLAGSSYEQYF	TGTGCCAGCAGTCGAACCCTAGCGGGAAGCTCCTACGAGCAGTACTTC
TRBV9	15	TRBD1	-	TRBJ2-3	CASSVSGQGTDTQYF	TGTGCCAGCAGCGTTTCGGGACAGGGCACAGATACGCAGTATTTT
TRBV19	14	TRBD1	-	TRBJ1-1	CASSLLPGQGRYFF	TGTGCCAGTAGCCTTCTACCGGGACAGGGGCGCTACTTCTTT
TRBV5-1	14	-	few	TRBJ1-6	CASSRTGDNSPLHF	TGCGCCAGCTCCCGGACGGGGGATAATTCACCCCTCCACTTT
TRBV27	15	-	-	TRBJ1-4	CASRDSGGPNEKLFF	TGTGCCAGCCGAGATAGCGGGGGCCCAAATGAAAAACTGTTTTTT
TRBV3-1/TRBV3-2	15	TRBD1	-	TRBJ1-5	CASSPRGGYNQPQHF	TGTGCCAGCAGCCCGAGAGGGGGCTACAATCAGCCCCAGCATTTT
TRBV28	15	-	-	TRBJ1-1	CASSSYLRGNTEAFF	TGTGCCAGCAGTTCTTACCTCAGGGGTAACACTGAAGCTTTCTTT
TRBV10-3	12	-	-	TRBJ1-1	CAISPAGTEAFF	TGTGCCATTTCCCCGGCGGGGACTGAAGCTTTCTTT
TRBV7-6	16	-	few	TRBJ2-3	CASSKTQGIQADTQYF	TGTGCCAGCAGCAAAACACAGGGAATTCAGGCAGATACGCAGTATTTT
TRBV5-1	16	-	-	TRBJ2-3	CASSLVLRRYTDTQYF	TGCGCCAGCAGCTTGGTGCTAAGGAGGTATACAGATACGCAGTATTTT
TRBV6-4	13	-	-	TRBJ1-2	CASSDEGLGGYTF	TGTGCCAGCAGTGACGAGGGCCTTGGTGGCTACACCTTC
TRBV19	14	-	-	TRBJ1-1	CASSILDRNTEAFF	TGTGCCAGTAGTATTCTCGACAGAAACACTGAAGCTTTCTTT
TRBV7-2	13	-	-	TRBJ2-3	CASSIAGTYTQYF	TGTGCCAGCAGCATTGCGGGGACCTATACGCAGTATTTT